This TCR beta chain was found in a study of preoperative IRX-2 immunotherapy in early breast cancer. Clones were read by immunoSEQ multiplex PCR, and TCRdb kept only the in-frame ones, dropping some. Of about 98,000 clones in the sample, roughly 85% were seen once. Germline CDR1 reads SGHRS; CDR2 reads YFSETQ. The CDR3 length is 18 residues. With 0 bases clipped from V and 1 base from J, the junction kept 4 bases outside the gene matches. Indicated treatment: preoperative locoregional IRX-2 cytokine immunotherapy. This phase Ib study tested locoregional IRX-2 cytokine immunotherapy given before surgery.

Here the sequenced sample was tumor tissue, taken after IRX-2 immunotherapy. The sequence came from a human donor with breast cancer. This chain uses TRBV5-1 with TRBJ2-6, with 10 bases that match TRBD2. CDR3 region: CASSLDLAGVSGANVLTF. CDR3 nucleotide sequence: TGCGCCAGCAGCTTGGATCTAGCGGGGGTTTCTGGGGCCAACGTCCTGACTTTC.